This T cell receptor (beta chain) originates from a study of blood T cell repertoires in COVID-19. Germline V gene data show CDR1 as LGHNA and CDR2 as YNFKEQ. Trimming took 0 bases from V and 4 from J; bases not matched to a gene: 4. The CDR3 covers 15 residues. Cohort 3 recovered donors had two negative PCRs, clearance, or symptom resolution. As processed by the authors: Estimation of nucleated cell counts was performed using reference gene primer amplification. Sequenced by immunoSEQ multiplex PCR; TCRdb stores in-frame clones only, minus some. Clonal size and the V and J genes are those of that table, whereas D and trimming came from the DNA. The sample has 450,000 to 600,000 clones; 75% to 90% are singletons.

The TCR sequence derives from a woman younger than 35 who had recovered from COVID-19. V is TRBV4-2 and J is TRBJ2-5, with 8 bases aligning to TRBD2. What was sequenced was PBMCs or T cells enriched from blood (not recorded which). CDR3 amino acids: CASSQEVGGVETQYF. CDR3 bases: TGTGCCAGCAGCCAAGAGGTCGGGGGGGTAGAGACCCAGTACTTC.